This T cell receptor (beta chain) is from a study of CD8 T cells in Susac syndrome. This clonotype has a single count. Reverse transcription of roughly 0.5 to 1 ug RNA was carried out with random hexamers. TCRdb fed the immunoSEQ multiplex PCR reads into MiXCR, producing one record per CDR3 protein. The sample lists about 180,000 distinct CDR3 sequences, around 94% occurring once. The clonotype comes from a human donor with Susac syndrome. Material for sequencing was CD4+ T cells from PBMCs.

The CDR3 here is CASSQQGIRETQYF. The CDR3 nucleotides are TGTGCCAGCAGCCAACAGGGCATCCGGGAGACCCAGTACTTC. The chain employs TRBV5-4 and TRBJ2-5; maybe TRBD1 (6 bases). The CDR3 is made up of 14 amino acids. Trimming took 4 bases from V and 5 from J, leaving 15 bases between them. Germline V gene data show CDR1 as SGHNT and CDR2 as YYREEE (reference sequence).